The clone carrying this TCR beta chain was recorded at least ten times. Between the trimmed V and J ends, which lost 0 bases and 4 bases, there was a span of 13 bases. The germline gives CDR1 DFQATT, CDR2 SNEGSKA (reference sequence). This CDR3 is 15 amino acids long. The sample belongs to a study of T cells in Graves' hyperthyroidism and ophthalmopathy. RNA transcripts gave rise to amplified TCR beta CDR3 regions. Researchers ran a first-round RT-PCR on the TCR CDR3 using the HTBI primer set. From the multiplex PCR reads, TCRdb called clonotypes with MiXCR, one entry per CDR3 protein. The data contain about 290,000 distinct CDR3 sequences, about an eighth of them seen just once; the ten biggest clones take up roughly 7.7%.

Sample: blood. J is TRBJ1-5 and V is TRBV20-1, with a weak D call TRBD1 (5 bases). This TCR came from a woman in her thirties or forties with Graves' hyperthyroidism. CDR3 protein: CSARDSGRLNQPQHF. For the CDR3, the DNA is TGCAGTGCTAGAGATTCGGGACGTCTAAATCAGCCCCAGCATTTT.